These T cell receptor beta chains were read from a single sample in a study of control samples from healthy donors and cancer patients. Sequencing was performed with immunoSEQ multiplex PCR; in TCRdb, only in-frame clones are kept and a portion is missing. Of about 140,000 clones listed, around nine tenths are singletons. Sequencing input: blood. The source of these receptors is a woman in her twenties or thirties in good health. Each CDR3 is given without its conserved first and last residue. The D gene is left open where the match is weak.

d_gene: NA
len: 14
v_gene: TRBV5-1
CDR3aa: ASSLGGKGPQETQY

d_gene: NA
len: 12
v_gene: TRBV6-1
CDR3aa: ASGDRLPSYEQY

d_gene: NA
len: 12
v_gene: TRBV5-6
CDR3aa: ASSPGSPSAEAF

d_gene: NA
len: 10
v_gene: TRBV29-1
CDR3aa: SVESGGWEQY

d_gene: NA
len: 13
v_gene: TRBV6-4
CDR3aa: ASSGEGAGANVLT

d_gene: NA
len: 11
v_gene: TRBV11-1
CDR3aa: ASSLVSGAEAF

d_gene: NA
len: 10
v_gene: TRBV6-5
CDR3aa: ASRGVGGWQY

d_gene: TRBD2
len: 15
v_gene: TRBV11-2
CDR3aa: ASSPNPGTRVSDTQY

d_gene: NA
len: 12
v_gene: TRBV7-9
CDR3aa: ASSQRLGVETQY

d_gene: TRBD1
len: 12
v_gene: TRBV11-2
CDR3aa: ASSLGSGGSPLH

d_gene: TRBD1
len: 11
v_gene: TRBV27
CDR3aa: ASSLNRGRGYT

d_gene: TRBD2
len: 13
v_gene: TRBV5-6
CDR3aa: ASSIRRPGGPEQY

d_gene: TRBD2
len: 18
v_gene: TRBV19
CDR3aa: ASSMLKERLARQNTDTQY

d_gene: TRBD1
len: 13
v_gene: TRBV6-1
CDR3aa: ASSDPGTGYYGYT

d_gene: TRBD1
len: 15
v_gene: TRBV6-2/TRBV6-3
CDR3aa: ASSYVLGGGYTGELF

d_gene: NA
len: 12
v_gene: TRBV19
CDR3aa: ASSISGTWETQY

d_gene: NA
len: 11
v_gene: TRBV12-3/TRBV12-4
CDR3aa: ASSSGFFQPQH